The 27 T cell receptor beta chains below all came from one sample that was sequenced in a study of identical twins. TCRdb independently ran MiXCR on the 5' RACE reads; one entry per CDR3 protein. Among some 710,000 distinct CDR3 sequences listed, around 6% were seen once. The sequenced material came from naive T cells sorted from blood. The receptors originated from a man between 18 and 29 years old in good health.

The V and J genes are TRBV3-1 and TRBJ2-3; D might be TRBD1 (5 bases). Trimming shortened V by 0 bases and J by 4 bases, and 8 bases separated the two germline ends. Germline assignment: CDR1 LGHDT and CDR2 YNNKEL (reference sequence). The CDR3 runs 14 residues. The CDR3 DNA is TGTGCCAGCAGCCAAGAGGGGCTGGCAGATACGCAGTATTTT. Protein sequence: CASSQEGLADTQYF.

J is TRBJ2-1 and V is TRBV20-1; 11 bases map to TRBD2. CDR1 is DFQATT and CDR2 is SNEGSKA in the germline V gene (reference sequence). The CDR3 has 12 amino acids. V trimming: 7 bases; J trimming: 8 bases; junction bases outside the gene matches: 4. The CDR3 nucleotides are TGCAGTGTCACTAGCGGGAGCTATGAGCAGTTCTTC. It yields the protein CSVTSGSYEQFF.

Ten or more counts support this clonotype. The chain joins TRBV20-1 to TRBJ1-2; 10 positions agree with TRBD1. The CDR3 is 13 amino acids. Germline V CDR1 and CDR2: DFQATT, SNEGSKA (reference sequence). After removal of 7 bases from V and 7 bases from J, the junction contained 9 bases not matched to a gene. CDR3 residues: CSGLDRGRGGYTF. The CDR3 DNA reads TGCAGTGGGCTAGACAGGGGGCGCGGTGGCTACACCTTC.

This chain uses TRBV6-5 with TRBJ2-3; 8 bases agree with TRBD2. This CDR3 region has 17 residues. With V trimmed by 0 bases and J by 3 bases, 8 bases remained unmatched. CDR1 is MNHEY, CDR2 SVGAGI, per germline. DNA for the CDR3: TGTGCCAGCAGTTACTCGCCCCAACTAGCGGAAACAGATACGCAGTATTTT. Amino acid sequence: CASSYSPQLAETDTQYF.

This clonotype was picked up many times. CDR3 sequence (DNA): TGTGCCATCAGGGACGGGACACCGAACACTGAAGCTTTCTTT. It specifies CAIRDGTPNTEAFF. This chain uses TRBV10-3 with TRBJ1-1; D perhaps matches TRBD1 (6 bases). V gave up 6 bases and J gave up 1 base, with 12 bases separating them. Per germline, CDR1 ENHRY and CDR2 SYGVKD. The CDR3 length is 14 residues.

The chain has TRBV7-9 and TRBJ2-3, with 8 bases identical to TRBD2. The length of the CDR3 is 15 residues. V was pared by 5 bases and J by 6 bases, with 10 bases of the junction left unmatched. Germline CDR1 and CDR2: SEHNR and FQNEAQ (reference sequence). The DNA for the CDR3 is TGTGCCAGCAGCGCCTCCGGGACTAGAGCGGATACGCAGTATTTT. This encodes CASSASGTRADTQYF.

This clonotype showed up many times. The junction does not match germline at one end; this may be a read error. This CDR3 is CASSTSGTATTF. The CDR3 DNA follows: TGTGCCAGCAGCACCTCCGGGACAGCGACCACCTTC. The chain links TRBV5-6 to TRBJ2-4, with 7 bases aligning to TRBD1. The length of the CDR3 is 12 residues. From germline, CDR1 is SGHDT and CDR2 YYEEEE.

This clonotype was counted many times. The chain uses TRBV9 and TRBJ2-2, with D unresolved. Deletions cut 1 base from V and 4 bases from J, with 8 bases between. The CDR3 runs to 14 residues. Germline V gene sequence: CDR1 SGDLS, CDR2 YYNGEE. CDR3 DNA: TGTGCCAGCAGCGTAAAATGGGGCACCGGGGAGCTGTTTTTT. Its translation is CASSVKWGTGELFF.

The chain recombines TRBV29-1 with TRBJ2-7; the match to TRBD1 covers 10 bases. CDR1 and CDR2 (germline): SQVTM, ANQGSEA. The CDR3 is made up of 11 amino acids. This CDR3 reads CSARPRQGANV. The CDR3 DNA reads as TGCAGCGCCCGACCCCGACAGGGGGCGAACGTC.

V gene TRBV5-1 combines with J gene TRBJ1-1, with TRBD1 identical over 7 bases. V lost 7 bases to trimming and J lost 6 bases; unmatched junction nucleotides: 15. This CDR3 comprises 15 residues. Per germline, CDR1 SGHRS and CDR2 YFSETQ. CDR3 in amino acids: CASRPGEGAPPEAFF. Here the CDR3 DNA reads TGCGCCAGCCGCCCTGGTGAGGGGGCGCCCCCTGAAGCTTTCTTT.

This clonotype was counted only a few times. The chain couples TRBV24-1 to TRBJ2-3, with D possibly matching TRBD1 (6 bases). Trimming cost V 10 bases and J 10 bases, with 17 bases left between them. The germline V gene encodes CDR1 KGHDR and CDR2 SFDVKD. The CDR3 length is 12 residues. The CDR3 nucleotides read TGTGCCACAGGGGGTCCGTTTCAGGCGCAGTATTTT. Its protein is CATGGPFQAQYF.

This clonotype came up a few times. V is TRBV7-2 and J is TRBJ2-4; possible D gene TRBD2, 6 bases. The V and J ends lost 5 bases and 5 bases respectively, with 10 bases between them. This CDR3 contains 13 residues. Germline V gives CDR1 SGHTA, CDR2 FQGNSA. The CDR3 DNA sequence: TGTGCCAGCAGCCCCGGAGGGGAAAACATTCAGTACTTC. Amino acid sequence: CASSPGGENIQYF.

This clonotype was picked up many times. The gene calls are TRBV29-1 and TRBJ2-2, with D unresolved. Germline CDR1 reads SQVTM; CDR2 reads ANQGSEA. The CDR3 is 10 amino acids. V was shortened by 6 bases and J by 4 bases, with 3 bases between the two germline ends. The CDR3: CSVSTGELFF. The DNA of the CDR3 is TGCAGCGTATCCACCGGGGAGCTGTTTTTT.

This clonotype was observed many times. The rearrangement links TRBV24-1 to TRBJ2-7; 8 positions agree with TRBD1. Germline values: CDR1 KGHDR, CDR2 SFDVKD. The CDR3 runs 15 residues. V shed 0 bases, J shed 3 bases, and the junction held 3 bases outside the gene matches. The DNA for the CDR3 is TGTGCCACCAGTGATTTGCCAGGGGGCAGCTACGAGCAGTACGTC. This encodes CATSDLPGGSYEQYV.

This clonotype was observed at least ten times. This sequence joins TRBV7-6 and TRBJ1-5; unclear D gene. Trimming took off 2 bases at V and 4 bases at J, with 6 bases between the two ends. Germline-derived CDR1 and CDR2 are SGHVS and FNYEAQ. The CDR3 consists of 13 residues. DNA for the CDR3: TGTGCCAGCAGCTTAACACAAAATCAGCCCCAGCATTTT. This sequence encodes CASSLTQNQPQHF.

This clonotype occurred a few times. The CDR3 loop reads CASSRSREGVGEQFF. CDR3 nucleotide sequence: TGTGCCAGCAGTCGTTCCCGGGAGGGGGTTGGCGAGCAGTTCTTC. The chain is built from TRBV27 and TRBJ2-1; TRBD2 agrees at 8 bases. V gave up 5 bases and J gave up 10 bases; unmatched junction bases: 13. CDR1 is MNHEY and CDR2 is SMNVEV in the germline V gene (reference sequence). This CDR3 has 15 amino acids.

The rearrangement links TRBV24-1 to TRBJ2-1; 7 positions match TRBD1. Trimming at V came to 4 bases and at J to 0 bases, leaving 5 bases not matched to a gene. From germline, CDR1 is KGHDR and CDR2 SFDVKD. The CDR3 contains 16 residues. The CDR3 bases are TGTGCCACCAGTGACCCAGGGACAGACTCCTACAATGAGCAGTTCTTC. As protein: CATSDPGTDSYNEQFF.

This sequence joins TRBV10-3 and TRBJ2-6; 10 bases fit TRBD1. The CDR3 totals 18 residues. Unmatched junction bases numbered 10, after V lost 4 bases and J lost 4 bases. Germline CDR1 and CDR2: ENHRY and SYGVKD. DNA for the CDR3: TGTGCCATCAGTGGCGTTGGACAGGGGGGCTCCGGGGCCAACGTCCTGACTTTC. Protein sequence: CAISGVGQGGSGANVLTF.

In its sample, this clonotype was seen many times. J is TRBJ2-1 and V is TRBV6-5; 8 bases agree with TRBD2. Germline CDR1 is MNHEY and CDR2 is SVGAGI. V was pared by 2 bases and J by 9 bases, with 3 bases of the junction left unmatched. CDR3 length equals 13 residues. The chain's CDR3 is CASSYPGTSEQFF. DNA of the CDR3: TGTGCCAGCAGTTACCCCGGGACTAGTGAGCAGTTCTTC.

The sample holds many counts of this clonotype. The chain has TRBV5-1 and TRBJ2-7; D is uncertain. The CDR3 is 12 residues long. The germline V and J ends were trimmed by 4 bases and 2 bases, with 7 bases remaining between them. Germline V gene sequence: CDR1 SGHRS, CDR2 YFSETQ. DNA for the CDR3: TGCGCCAGCAGCACGAGTCCCTACGAGCAGTACTTC. It specifies CASSTSPYEQYF.

For this clonotype: Given a much more abundant clone one base away, this may be a read error. J is TRBJ2-1 and V is TRBV12-3 or TRBV12-4; either TRBD1 or TRBD2 may fit D (5 bases each). The J call may be wrong; the DNA end is better matched by TRBJ2-7. This CDR3 is built from 12 residues. The CDR3 DNA is TGTGCCAGCAGACCACGGGGCAATGAGCAGTACTTC. This sequence encodes CASRPRGNEQYF.

This clonotype appeared a few times. The rearrangement uses TRBV4-3 and TRBJ2-1, with 10 bases that match TRBD2. CDR1 and CDR2 (germline): LGHNA, YSLEER. This CDR3 region has 15 residues. V lost 2 bases, J lost 3 bases, and 1 base stayed unmatched. In DNA form, the CDR3 reads TGCGCCAGCAGCCAACTAGCGGGAGACTACAATGAGCAGTTCTTC. Residues: CASSQLAGDYNEQFF.

The sample holds many counts of this clonotype. The V and J genes are TRBV12-5 and TRBJ2-7; D is unresolved. CDR1 is LGHNT and CDR2 is FRNRAP in the germline V gene. V was trimmed by 6 bases and J by 2 bases, leaving 8 bases between them. CDR3 length: 12 residues. The CDR3 is CASGSGPYEQYF. The CDR3 bases are TGTGCTAGTGGCTCGGGCCCCTACGAGCAGTACTTC.

This clonotype has just a few counts. The CDR3: CASSFGLAGIAPEQYF. CDR3 DNA: TGTGCCAGCAGCTTTGGGCTAGCGGGAATCGCGCCCGAGCAGTACTTC. The rearrangement links TRBV5-6 to TRBJ2-7, with 9 bases lining up with TRBD2. Germline V CDR1 and CDR2: SGHDT, YYEEEE. This CDR3 is built from 16 residues. After removal of 2 bases from V and 6 bases from J, the junction contained 12 bases not matched to a gene.

This clonotype was seen ten or more times. The gene calls are TRBV4-3 and TRBJ1-1; D unclear. The CDR3 consists of 15 residues. The germline V gene has CDR1 LGHNA and CDR2 YSLEER. The V and J ends lost 1 base and 2 bases respectively, with 11 bases between them. CDR3 coding DNA: TGCGCCAGCAGCCAAGCCCAGGTTGAAAACACTGAAGCTTTCTTT. Residues: CASSQAQVENTEAFF.

The sample holds a few counts of this clonotype. This chain links TRBV7-8 with TRBJ1-6; possibly TRBD1 for D (5 bases). Germline V lookup: CDR1 SGHVS, CDR2 FQNEAQ. V was clipped by 1 base and J by 8 bases, with 12 bases between them. The CDR3 sequence is 15 residues long. CDR3 DNA sequence: TGTGCCAGCAGCTTAGATTGGGGGTTTTATTCACCCCTCCACTTT. Amino acid sequence: CASSLDWGFYSPLHF.

In regard to this clonotype: A junction end diverges from the germline sequence, so it may reflect a read error. The rearrangement links TRBV20-1 to TRBJ2-6, with a tentative D call TRBD1 (5 bases). Germline V CDR1 and CDR2: DFQATT, SNEGSKA (reference sequence). This CDR3 has 14 amino acids. In nucleotides, the CDR3 is TGCAGTGCTAGACAGGCCTCTGGGGCCAACGTCCTGATTTTC. Its protein product is CSARQASGANVLIF.